This T cell receptor beta chain was observed in a study of post-analysis software for immune sequencing data. Study-level background: Courses of disease covered relapsing-remitting, secondary progressive and progressive-relapsing multiple sclerosis. General study points: The study found significantly lower normalized Chao1 diversity in multiple sclerosis patients than in controls. The study found TRBV5-6, TRBV5-1 and TRBV20-1 among four to six TRBV segments more frequent in patients than controls.

cDNA libraries of TCR beta carried unique molecular identifiers. Some 500,000 cDNA molecules were recovered from an input of roughly 0.95 to 10 million T cells. Each CDR3 protein is one row after TCRdb ran MiXCR on the PCR reads. This sample has about half a million distinct CDR3 sequences, with around a third found just once. The length of the CDR3 is 16 residues. With V trimmed by 1 base and J by 2 bases, 5 bases remained unmatched. Germline CDR1 reads SGHVS; CDR2 reads FNYEAQ. Details on this clonotype: The target antigen is unknown.

The rearrangement joins TRBV7-6 to TRBJ2-7; 10 positions match TRBD2. The sequenced sample consisted of blood. This TCR was recovered from a girl younger than 18 with multiple sclerosis. CDR3 sequence (DNA): TGTGCCAGCAGCTTAGAGGCTAGCGGGGGAACCTACGAGCAGTACTTC. This sequence encodes CASSLEASGGTYEQYF.